This T cell receptor beta chain was sequenced for a study of Graves' ophthalmopathy and Graves' hyperthyroidism. Aged 18 to 65, hyperthyroidism patients had been newly diagnosed, with under 2 months' duration. Exclusion criteria comprised other autoimmune diseases, uncontrolled infections, pregnancy or lactation in patients. A diagnosis was made from clinical symptoms together with serum thyroxine, TRAb, thyroid ultrasound and orbital computed tomography. RNA served as the template for amplifying TCR beta CDR3 regions. Amplification began with first-round RT-PCR using HTBI primers, then second-round multiplex PCR was performed. TCRdb re-derived calls from the multiplex PCR reads in MiXCR, one entry per CDR3 protein. The repertoire holds 1 million to 1.3 million distinct CDR3 sequences, 35% to 45% seen once, with around 10% in the top ten. Overall study results and limits: Detection in blood was also observed for most expanded thyroid clonotypes above 0.001 frequency.

This clonotype has at least ten counts. Antigen specificity is unknown. The sample consisted of peripheral blood or thyroid tissue (not recorded which). The source is an adult man with Graves' hyperthyroidism.

The CDR3 region has the DNA TGTGCCAGCAGCACCGGGACATCTAACTATGGCTACACCTTC. This gives the protein CASSTGTSNYGYTF. The chain couples TRBV11-1 to TRBJ1-2; D possibly corresponds to TRBD1 (6 bases). CDR3 length: 14 amino acids. Trimming took off 5 bases at V and 0 bases at J, with 10 bases between the two ends. From germline, CDR1 is SGHAT and CDR2 FQDESV (reference sequence).